These T cell receptor beta chains were read from a single sample in a study of shared clonotypes between healthy human individuals. The repertoire was sequenced with immunoSEQ multiplex PCR; TCRdb's copy has only in-frame clones and lacks some. The table has under 600,000 clones, about 80% seen once. The specimen sequenced was PBMCs. The source is a woman aged 35 to 49 in good health. Some clones in this sample may be carry-over from other donors' samples. Each CDR3 is given with its conserved first and last residue. A D gene is named only where the DNA matches it firmly. A row's size may be missing; if present it is once, few, many or a size class.

14	TRBV2	TRBJ2-3	.	TRBD2	CASSEVLAADTQYF	TGTGCCAGCAGTGAAGTACTAGCGGCAGATACGCAGTATTTT
15	TRBV11-2	TRBJ1-3	.	.	CASSPRTDPGNTIYF	TGTGCCAGCAGCCCTCGGACAGATCCAGGAAACACCATATATTTT
13	TRBV5-8	TRBJ1-2	.	.	CASSFLASYGYTF	TGTGCCAGCAGCTTTTTGGCGAGCTATGGCTACACCTTC
14	TRBV7-9	TRBJ1-2	.	.	CASSYTTEADGYTF	TGTGCCAGCAGCTACACGACAGAGGCGGACGGCTACACCTTC
15	TRBV4-1	TRBJ2-7	.	TRBD2	CASSSGLAGAYEQYF	TGCGCCAGCAGTTCGGGACTAGCGGGAGCTTACGAGCAGTACTTC
13	TRBV18	TRBJ1-2	few	TRBD1	CASSPMTGRGYTF	TGTGCCAGCTCACCAATGACAGGGCGCGGCTACACCTTC
13	TRBV7-2	TRBJ2-1	.	.	CASSLNWNNEQFF	TGTGCCAGCAGCTTAAACTGGAATAATGAGCAGTTCTTC
13	TRBV4-3	TRBJ2-7	.	.	CASSQESGYEQYF	TGCGCCAGCAGCCAAGAGTCAGGCTACGAGCAGTACTTC
20	TRBV18	TRBJ2-7	.	TRBD2	CASSPTASPGLAGVSYEQYF	TGTGCCAGCTCACCCACCGCATCCCCAGGGCTAGCGGGAGTGTCCTACGAGCAGTACTTC
15	TRBV6-6	TRBJ2-7	.	TRBD2	CASSYSSGTGNEQYF	TGTGCCAGCAGTTACTCTAGCGGGACGGGGAACGAGCAGTACTTC
14	TRBV5-1	TRBJ2-1	.	.	CASSFFRGGNEQFF	TGCGCCAGCAGCTTCTTTAGGGGTGGGAATGAGCAGTTCTTC
15	TRBV7-7	TRBJ2-5	.	TRBD1	CASSPTTGGRETQYF	TGTGCCAGCAGCCCAACTACAGGGGGCAGGGAGACCCAGTACTTC
11	TRBV20-1	TRBJ2-7	once	.	CSAKTSYEQYF	TGCAGTGCTAAGACTAGCTACGAGCAGTACTTC
19	TRBV7-8	TRBJ2-2	.	.	CASSLVPQGGSLYTGELFF	TGTGCCAGCAGCTTAGTGCCGCAGGGCGGGTCTTTGTACACCGGGGAGCTGTTTTTT
23	TRBV1	TRBJ2-3	.	.	CTSSQDKEGETSGREPRTDTQYF	TGCACCAGCAGCCAAGATAAGGAGGGGGAGACTAGCGGGAGGGAACCTCGCACAGATACGCAGTATTTT
16	TRBV5-6	TRBJ2-1	once	TRBD2	CASSLGGGSSYNEQFF	TGTGCCAGCAGCTTGGGGGGCGGGAGCTCCTACAATGAGCAGTTCTTC
12	TRBV28	TRBJ2-7	.	.	CASSARTYEQYF	TGTGCCAGCAGTGCACGGACCTACGAGCAGTACTTC
14	TRBV5-1	TRBJ2-7	.	.	CASSLVTASYEQYF	TGCGCCAGCAGCTTGGTAACGGCGTCCTACGAGCAGTACTTC
12	TRBV2	TRBJ1-1	.	.	CASHRENTEAFF	TGTGCCAGTCACAGGGAGAACACTGAAGCTTTCTTT
14	TRBV30	TRBJ2-7	.	.	CAWRDSSDSYEQYF	TGTGCCTGGAGGGACAGTAGCGACTCCTACGAGCAGTACTTC
14	TRBV5-1	TRBJ2-5	once	TRBD1	CASSLVGQQETQYF	TGCGCCAGCAGCTTGGTGGGACAGCAAGAGACCCAGTACTTC
13	TRBV6-5	TRBJ2-7	once	.	CASSYRPSYEQYF	TGTGCCAGCAGTTACCGCCCCTCCTACGAGCAGTACTTC
15	TRBV5-1	TRBJ2-5	.	.	CASSLAEQSQETQYF	TGCGCCAGCAGCTTGGCCGAACAGTCCCAAGAGACCCAGTACTTC
13	TRBV4-2	TRBJ2-7	.	.	CASSQVPEYEQYF	TGTGCCAGCAGCCAAGTGCCGGAATACGAGCAGTACTTC
14	TRBV29-1	TRBJ2-3	.	TRBD1	CSVLGQLNTDTQYF	TGCAGCGTTCTGGGACAGCTCAACACAGATACGCAGTATTTT
16	TRBV27	TRBJ1-2	.	TRBD1	CASSFLDRGLGYGYTF	TGTGCCAGCAGTTTTTTAGACAGGGGGCTAGGCTATGGCTACACCTTC
13	TRBV5-1	TRBJ1-6	.	.	CASSSGTRSPLHF	TGCGCCAGCAGCTCCGGGACAAGATCACCCCTCCACTTT
17	TRBV21-1	TRBJ2-2	.	.	CASSNIRWDRDTGELFF	TGTGCCAGCAGCAACATCCGATGGGACAGGGATACCGGGGAGCTGTTTTTT
14	TRBV5-5	TRBJ2-7	.	.	CASSLESFTYEQYF	TGTGCCAGCAGCTTGGAGAGCTTTACCTACGAGCAGTACTTC
13	TRBV30	TRBJ1-1	.	TRBD1	CARDQGAVTEAFF	TGTGCCCGGGACCAGGGGGCGGTGACTGAAGCTTTCTTT
16	TRBV5-4	TRBJ2-1	.	TRBD1	CASSLAVLQGADEQFF	TGTGCCAGCAGCTTGGCCGTTTTGCAGGGGGCGGATGAGCAGTTCTTC
15	TRBV28	TRBJ1-5	.	TRBD1	CASRQQTGNNQPQHF	TGTGCCAGCAGGCAACAGACAGGGAACAATCAGCCCCAGCATTTT
15	TRBV5-6	TRBJ1-1	.	.	CASSFISSLNTEAFF	TGTGCCAGCAGCTTCATATCGTCCCTGAACACTGAAGCTTTCTTT
15	TRBV5-6	TRBJ2-7	.	.	CASSLERVGGYEQYF	TGTGCCAGCAGCTTGGAGCGGGTGGGGGGCTACGAGCAGTACTTC
14	TRBV7-2	TRBJ1-4	.	.	CASSLRATNEKLFF	TGTGCCAGCAGCTTAAGGGCAACTAATGAAAAACTGTTTTTT
11	TRBV11-2	TRBJ2-1	.	.	CASSPRGGRFF	TGTGCCAGCAGTCCTAGGGGGGGGCGCTTCTTC
15	TRBV11-2	TRBJ2-3	.	TRBD1	CASSPSRGLTDTQYF	TGTGCCAGCAGCCCCAGCAGGGGGCTCACAGATACGCAGTATTTT
12	TRBV21-1	TRBJ2-7	.	.	CASKGQFDEQYF	TGTGCCAGCAAGGGACAGTTCGACGAGCAGTACTTC
15	TRBV18	TRBJ1-2	.	.	CASSPTTDTNYGYTF	TGTGCCAGCTCACCGACGACAGATACTAACTATGGCTACACCTTC
17	TRBV27	TRBJ2-6	few	.	CASRAAGTNSGANVLTF	TGTGCCAGCAGAGCAGCCGGGACAAACTCTGGGGCCAACGTCCTGACTTTC
14	TRBV5-1	TRBJ2-3	.	TRBD1	CASSGQGLTDTQYF	TGCGCCAGCAGCGGACAGGGGCTCACAGATACGCAGTATTTT
15	TRBV28	TRBJ2-4	.	.	CASSLPHEVLGIQYF	TGTGCCAGCAGTTTACCCCACGAGGTTTTGGGCATTCAGTACTTC
14	TRBV6-5	TRBJ2-7	.	TRBD2	CASSYSAGGYEQYF	TGCGCCAGCAGTTACTCCGCGGGAGGGTACGAGCAGTACTTC
15	TRBV7-2	TRBJ2-7	once	.	CASSYRLAPSYEQYF	TGTGCCAGCAGCTACCGACTGGCCCCCTCCTACGAGCAGTACTTC
15	TRBV28	TRBJ2-7	.	TRBD2	CASSFGGALGHEQYF	TGTGCCAGCAGTTTCGGGGGGGCGCTTGGACACGAGCAGTACTTC